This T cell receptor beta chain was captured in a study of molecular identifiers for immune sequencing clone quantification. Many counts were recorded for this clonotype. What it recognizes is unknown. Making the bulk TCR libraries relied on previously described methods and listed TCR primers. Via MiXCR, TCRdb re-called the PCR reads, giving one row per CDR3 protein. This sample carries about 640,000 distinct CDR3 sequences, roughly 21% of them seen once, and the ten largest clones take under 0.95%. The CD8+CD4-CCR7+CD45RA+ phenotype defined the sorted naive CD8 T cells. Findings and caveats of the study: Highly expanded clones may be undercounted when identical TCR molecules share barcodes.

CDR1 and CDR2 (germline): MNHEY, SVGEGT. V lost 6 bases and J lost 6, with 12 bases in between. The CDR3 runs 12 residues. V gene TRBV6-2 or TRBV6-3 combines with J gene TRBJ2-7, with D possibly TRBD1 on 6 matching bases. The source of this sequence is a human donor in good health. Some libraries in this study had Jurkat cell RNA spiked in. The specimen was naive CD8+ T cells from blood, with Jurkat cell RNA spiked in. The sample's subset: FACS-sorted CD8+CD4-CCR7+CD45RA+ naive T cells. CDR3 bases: TGTGCCAGCAGATTCCCCAGGGGCGAGCAGTACTTC. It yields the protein CASRFPRGEQYF.